The clone carrying this T cell receptor (beta chain) appeared a few times. Generated by immunoSEQ multiplex PCR, the TCRdb table keeps only in-frame clones and is missing some. Counted here are tens of thousands of clones, just under 85% occurring once; the ten biggest clones make up almost 6%. The sample comes from a study of OX40 agonist ivuxolimab in advanced cancers. V shed 5 bases and J shed 2 bases, with 15 bases lying between them. The CDR3 covers 15 residues. The germline gives CDR1 SGHTA, CDR2 FQGNSA. The V and J genes are TRBV7-2 and TRBJ2-5, with a weak D call TRBD2 (5 bases). The sample was CD4+ or CD8+ T cells sorted from blood, taken in a trial of the OX40 agonist ivuxolimab. The source of this sequence is an adult with an advanced solid tumor such as melanoma, head and neck, liver or kidney cancer. DNA of the CDR3: TGTGCCAGCAGCCCCGGGGATGTGGGTCAAGAGACCCAGTACTTC. This codes for CASSPGDVGQETQYF.